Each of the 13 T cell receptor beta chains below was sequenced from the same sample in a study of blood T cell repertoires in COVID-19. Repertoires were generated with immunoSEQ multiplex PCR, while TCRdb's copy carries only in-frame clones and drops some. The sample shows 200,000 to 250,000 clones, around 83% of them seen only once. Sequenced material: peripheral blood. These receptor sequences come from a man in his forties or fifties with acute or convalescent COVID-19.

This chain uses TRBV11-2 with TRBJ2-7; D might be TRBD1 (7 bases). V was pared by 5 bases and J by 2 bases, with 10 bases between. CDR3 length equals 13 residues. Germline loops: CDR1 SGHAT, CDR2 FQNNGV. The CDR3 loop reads CASSAGQTYEQYF. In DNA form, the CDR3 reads TGTGCCAGCAGCGCGGGACAGACCTACGAGCAGTACTTC.

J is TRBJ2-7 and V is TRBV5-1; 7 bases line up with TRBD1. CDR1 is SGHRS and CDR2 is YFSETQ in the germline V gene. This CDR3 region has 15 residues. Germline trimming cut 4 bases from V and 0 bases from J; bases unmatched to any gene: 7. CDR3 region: CASSPRDSTSYEQYF. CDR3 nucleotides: TGCGCCAGCAGCCCCCGGGACAGCACCTCCTACGAGCAGTACTTC.

The CDR3 loop is CASSSGLLQETQYF. The CDR3 bases are TGTGCCAGCAGCTCCGGACTCTTACAAGAGACCCAGTACTTC. The chain joins TRBV9 to TRBJ2-5, with D possibly matching TRBD2 (5 bases). Trimming stripped 4 bases from V and 2 bases from J, with 12 bases between. CDR3 length: 14 residues. Germline V gene data show CDR1 as SGDLS and CDR2 as YYNGEE.

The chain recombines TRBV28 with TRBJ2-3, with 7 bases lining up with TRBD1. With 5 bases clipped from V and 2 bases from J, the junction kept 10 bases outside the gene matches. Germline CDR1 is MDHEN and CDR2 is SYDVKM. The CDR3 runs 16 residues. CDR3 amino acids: CASSLLKGALTDTQYF. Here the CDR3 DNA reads TGTGCCAGCAGTCTTCTAAAGGGGGCCCTCACAGATACGCAGTATTTT.

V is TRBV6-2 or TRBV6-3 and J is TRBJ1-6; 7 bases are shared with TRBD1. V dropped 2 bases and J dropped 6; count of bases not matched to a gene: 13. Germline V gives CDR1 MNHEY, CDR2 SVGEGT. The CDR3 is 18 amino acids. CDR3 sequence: CASSYVRTGSRGNSPLHF. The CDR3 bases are TGTGCCAGCAGTTACGTGAGGACAGGTAGTAGGGGTAATTCACCCCTCCACTTT.

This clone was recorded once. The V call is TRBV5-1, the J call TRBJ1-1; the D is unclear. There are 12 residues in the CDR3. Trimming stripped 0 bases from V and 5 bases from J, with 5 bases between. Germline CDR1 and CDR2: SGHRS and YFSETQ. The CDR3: CASSLVATEAFF. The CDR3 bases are TGCGCCAGCAGCTTGGTGGCTACTGAAGCTTTCTTT.

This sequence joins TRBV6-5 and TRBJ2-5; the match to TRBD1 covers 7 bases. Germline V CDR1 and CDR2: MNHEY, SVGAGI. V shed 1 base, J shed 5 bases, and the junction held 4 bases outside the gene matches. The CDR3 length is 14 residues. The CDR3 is CASSYLTGRETQYF. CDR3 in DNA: TGTGCCAGCAGTTACTTGACAGGGCGGGAGACCCAGTACTTC.

The CDR3 sequence is CASRGSGGLPRETQYF. The CDR3 nucleotides are TGTGCCAGCAGGGGTAGCGGGGGCCTACCACGGGAGACCCAGTACTTC. The chain recombines TRBV27 with TRBJ2-5, with 9 positions matching TRBD2. This CDR3 has 16 residues. Germline V CDR1 and CDR2: MNHEY, SMNVEV (reference sequence). Germline trimming cut 6 bases from V and 5 bases from J; bases unmatched to any gene: 13.

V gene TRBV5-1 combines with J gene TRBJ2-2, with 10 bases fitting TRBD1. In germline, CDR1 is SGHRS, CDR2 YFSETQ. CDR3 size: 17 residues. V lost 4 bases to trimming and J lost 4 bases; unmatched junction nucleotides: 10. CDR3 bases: TGCGCCAGCAGCCCCAGCCCGGGACAGGGGCTCACCGGGGAGCTGTTTTTT. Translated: CASSPSPGQGLTGELFF.

The CDR3 DNA is TGTGCCAGCATCGCCTTTCGGGACACTGAAGCTTTCTTT. Amino acid sequence: CASIAFRDTEAFF. The chain joins TRBV12-3 or TRBV12-4 to TRBJ1-1; D call uncertain. This CDR3 comprises 13 residues. With 7 bases removed from V and 3 bases from J, the gap between germline ends came to 12 bases.

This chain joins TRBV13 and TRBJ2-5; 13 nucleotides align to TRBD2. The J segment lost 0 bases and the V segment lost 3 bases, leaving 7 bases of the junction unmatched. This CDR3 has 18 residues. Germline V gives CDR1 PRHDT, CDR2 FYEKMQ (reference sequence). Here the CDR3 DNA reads TGTGCCAGCAGCTTGAAGACTAGCGGGGGGAAAGACCAAGAGACCCAGTACTTC. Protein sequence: CASSLKTSGGKDQETQYF.

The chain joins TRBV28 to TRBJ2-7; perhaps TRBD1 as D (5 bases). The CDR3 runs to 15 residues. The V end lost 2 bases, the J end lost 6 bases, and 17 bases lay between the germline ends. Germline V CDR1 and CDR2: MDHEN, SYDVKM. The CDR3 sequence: CASSLRSGLLPEQYF. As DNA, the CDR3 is TGTGCCAGCAGTTTAAGGTCAGGGCTTCTTCCCGAGCAGTACTTC.

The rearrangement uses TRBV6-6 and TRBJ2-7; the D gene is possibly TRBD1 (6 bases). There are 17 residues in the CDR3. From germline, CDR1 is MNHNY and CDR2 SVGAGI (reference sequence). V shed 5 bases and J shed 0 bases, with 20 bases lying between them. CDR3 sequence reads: CASSPPRRTEFSYEQYF. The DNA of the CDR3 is TGTGCCAGCAGTCCTCCACGAAGGACAGAGTTCTCCTACGAGCAGTACTTC.